The sequence of this T cell receptor beta chain was determined in a study of T and B cells in COVID-19 patients. Blood genomic DNA input for TRB amplification was about 240-550 ng. This clonotype turned up a few times. Germline V gene lookup returns CDR1 LNHDA and CDR2 SQIVND (reference sequence). The CDR3 has 15 amino acids. The V gene end was trimmed by 5 bases and the J gene end by 4 bases; junction bases not matched to a gene: 3. Multiplex PCR with BIOMED2 TRB-A/B primer pools amplified TRB rearrangements. TCRdb used MiXCR to reprocess the multiplex PCR reads, holding one entry per CDR3 protein. The profile shows around 6,700 distinct CDR3 sequences, over 25% of them singletons.

The source material was blood. The receptor was isolated from a human donor with active COVID-19. The rearrangement uses TRBV19 and TRBJ2-2, with 11 positions matching TRBD1. This CDR3 reads CASSQGTGGTGELFF. For the CDR3, the DNA is TGTGCCAGTAGTCAAGGGACAGGGGGCACCGGGGAGCTGTTTTTT. Variable domain in full (rest from reference TRBV19 and TRBJ2-2): DGGITQSPKYLFRKEGQNVTLSCEQNLNHDAMYWYRQDPGQGLRLIYYSQIVNDFQKGDIAEGYSVSREKKESFPLTVTSAQKNPTAFYLCASSQGTGGTGELFFGEGSRLTVL.